This T cell receptor (beta chain) was captured in a study of tumor-infiltrating lymphocytes in localized non-small cell lung cancer. Study details: Patients included smokers and never-smokers with various histologies, some sampled after neoadjuvant chemotherapy. Resected tumor was paired with non-adjacent uninvolved lung from the same patient. General observations from the study: Available tissue quantity limited TCR sequencing to a patient subset. IM1 and IM2 tumors showed no difference in T-cell fraction.

CDR3 length equals 11 residues. The V gene's germline CDR1 is SNHLY and CDR2 FYNNEI. The V and J ends lost 4 bases and 3 bases respectively, with 3 bases between them. Clones were read by immunoSEQ multiplex PCR, and TCRdb kept only the in-frame ones, dropping some. There are about 23,000 clones in the sample; 73% occur only once, and approximately 6.3% lies in the top ten. In this sample, this clone turned up a few times. Its antigen is as yet unknown. The chain links TRBV2 to TRBJ1-1; D is uncertain. Sequencing input: lung tumor tissue. This sequence originates from a human donor with non-small cell lung cancer. CDR3 amino acids: CASSVDTEAFF. CDR3 DNA sequence: TGTGCCAGCAGTGTAGACACTGAAGCTTTCTTT.